This T cell receptor beta chain was obtained from a study of cytomegalovirus exposure and HLA in healthy donors. Study conclusions and caveats: According to a subsequent analysis, TCR clusters identified in the first cohort showed a tendency to co-occur across the 100 to 150 validation repertoires. Reports described diagnosis of cytomegalovirus status by the classifier as highly specific and sensitive.

Remarks on this clone: The antigen is not known.

The donors belonged to the approximately 120-subject validation cohort, separate from the roughly 700-subject first cohort. Clones were sequenced by immunoSEQ multiplex PCR, and TCRdb holds only the in-frame ones, with some missing. The sample lists fewer than 300,000 clones, around nine tenths seen once, with about 0.85% in the top ten. Germline CDR1 is GTSNPN and CDR2 is SVGIG (reference sequence). Deletions cut 3 bases from V and 3 bases from J, with 20 bases between. There are 16 residues in the CDR3. This sequence was found in a woman younger than 35 in good health and CMV-seronegative. The chain is built from TRBV30 and TRBJ1-1; unclear D gene. Sequencing was done on a sample of PBMCs. The CDR3 region is CAWRSEIASRDTEAFF. In DNA, the CDR3 is TGTGCCTGGAGGTCCGAGATAGCCTCACGGGACACTGAAGCTTTCTTT.